The 27 T cell receptor beta chains below were found in one sample sequenced in a study of early T cells in non-severe SARS-CoV-2 infection. TCRdb re-derived calls from the 5' RACE reads in MiXCR, one entry per CDR3 protein. In the table there are 70,000 to 85,000 distinct CDR3 sequences, roughly 13% of which are singletons. The sample consisted of whole blood. The source is an adult who was a healthcare worker with PCR-confirmed SARS-CoV-2 infection or an uninfected control (not recorded which).

V and J are TRBV5-1 and TRBJ2-4, with 9 nucleotides matching TRBD1. The CDR3 spans 14 residues. V lost 4 bases, J lost 11 bases, and 10 bases stayed unmatched. Germline assignment: CDR1 SGHRS and CDR2 YFSETQ. CDR3 nucleotide sequence: TGCGCCAGCAGCGATCCGGGACAGGGAAGTTTTCAGTACTTC. This encodes CASSDPGQGSFQYF. Complete variable domain (other parts from reference TRBV5-1 and TRBJ2-4): KAGVTQTPRYLIKTRGQQVTLSCSPISGHRSVSWYQQTPGQGLQFLFEYFSETQRNKGNFPGRFSGRQFSNSRSEMNVSTLELGDSALYLCASSDPGQGSFQYFGAGTRLSVL.

V usage is TRBV11-2 and J usage is TRBJ2-3; a weak D match, TRBD2 (5 bases). The V end lost 6 bases, the J end lost 4 bases, and 14 bases lay between the germline ends. The CDR3 contains 14 residues. Germline-derived CDR1 and CDR2 are SGHAT and FQNNGV. This chain's CDR3 is CASSPSRVADTQYF. For the CDR3, the DNA is TGTGCCAGCAGTCCCTCGAGGGTTGCAGATACGCAGTATTTT. Looking up the rest from reference TRBV11-2 and TRBJ2-3 gives the full variable domain: EAGVAQSPRYKIIEKRQSVAFWCNPISGHATLYWYQQILGQGPKLLIQFQNNGVVDDSQLPKDRFSAERLKGVDSTLKIQPAKLEDSAVYLCASSPSRVADTQYFGPGTRLTVL.

This rearrangement joins TRBV10-1 to TRBJ1-6; TRBD1 is a possible D gene (6 bases). Germline CDR1 and CDR2: WNHNN and SYGVQD (reference sequence). The CDR3 totals 14 residues. With 3 bases removed from V and 8 bases from J, the gap between germline ends came to 11 bases. The CDR3 loop is CASSEYREHSPLHF. The DNA for the CDR3 is TGCGCCAGCAGTGAATACAGGGAACATTCACCCCTCCACTTT.

This clonotype was recorded a few times. The chain has TRBV12-3 or TRBV12-4 and TRBJ2-7; 8 nucleotides line up with TRBD1. The V segment lost 6 bases and the J segment 2 bases; nucleotides outside the gene matches: 6. This CDR3 is 14 amino acids long. The DNA of the CDR3 is TGTGCCAGCAGCCGAGGGACAGGAGCCTACGAGCAGTACTTC. Its translation: CASSRGTGAYEQYF.

The V call is TRBV9, the J call TRBJ2-1, with D perhaps TRBD2 (6 bases). The germline CDR1 and CDR2 sequences are SGDLS and YYNGEE. The CDR3 has 16 amino acids. V was clipped by 4 bases and J by 4 bases, with 18 bases between them. The CDR3 loop is CASSSQMGLKYNEQFF. The DNA for the CDR3 is TGTGCCAGCAGCTCCCAAATGGGACTTAAGTACAATGAGCAGTTCTTC.

This clonotype was found a few times. The V call is TRBV11-1, the J call TRBJ1-5, with 7 bases aligning to TRBD1. This CDR3 spans 17 amino acids. Germline values: CDR1 SGHAT, CDR2 FQDESV (reference sequence). The V gene end was trimmed by 4 bases and the J gene end by 0 bases; junction bases not matched to a gene: 9. The DNA of the CDR3 is TGTGCCAGCAGCTCCCGGGACAGACCCTATAGCAATCAGCCCCAGCATTTT. This encodes CASSSRDRPYSNQPQHF.

J is TRBJ1-4 and V is TRBV5-4; a possible D gene is TRBD1 (6 bases). The CDR3 length is 14 residues. Germline CDR1 reads SGHNT; CDR2 reads YYREEE (reference sequence). V lost 4 bases, J lost 5 bases, and 12 bases lay in between. As DNA, the CDR3 is TGTGCCAGCAGCCGGGGGACAAACAATGAAAAACTGTTTTTT. It codes for CASSRGTNNEKLFF. The full variable domain, completed using reference TRBV5-4 and TRBJ1-4, is ETGVTQSPTHLIKTRGQQVTLRCSSQSGHNTVSWYQQALGQGPQFIFQYYREEENGRGNFPPRFSGLQFPNYSSELNVNALELDDSALYLCASSRGTNNEKLFFGSGTQLSVL.

This clonotype was counted ten times or more. The rearrangement uses TRBV7-9 and TRBJ2-1; unclear D gene. Trimming removed 5 bases from V and 2 bases from J, with 13 bases in between. This CDR3 region has 15 residues. The germline gives CDR1 SEHNR, CDR2 FQNEAQ (reference sequence). The CDR3 loop reads CASSRLDGTYNEQFF. In DNA, the CDR3 is TGTGCCAGCAGCCGTCTTGACGGAACCTACAATGAGCAGTTCTTC. The whole variable domain, filled in from reference TRBV7-9 and TRBJ2-1, reads DTGVSQNPRHKITKRGQNVTFRCDPISEHNRLYWYRQTLGQGPEFLTYFQNEAQLEKSRLLSDRFSAERPKGSFSTLEIQRTEQGDSAMYLCASSRLDGTYNEQFFGPGTRLTVL.

J is TRBJ2-3 and V is TRBV2; D gene ambiguous. V was clipped by 4 bases and J by 4 bases, with 12 bases between them. Germline lookup yields CDR1 SNHLY and CDR2 FYNNEI. The CDR3 sequence is 14 residues long. The CDR3 sequence: CASSVGYRADTQYF. The CDR3 DNA reads as TGTGCCAGCAGTGTCGGGTACAGAGCAGATACGCAGTATTTT.

This sequence joins TRBV20-1 and TRBJ2-7, with TRBD2 as a possible D gene (5 bases). The V end was cut by 1 base, the J end by 7 bases, with 11 bases between. Germline V CDR1 and CDR2: DFQATT, SNEGSKA (reference sequence). This CDR3 is built from 12 residues. The CDR3 loop is CSARAVSGEQYF. CDR3 DNA: TGCAGTGCTAGAGCGGTGTCGGGGGAGCAGTACTTC.

The chain joins TRBV14 to TRBJ1-2; D may be TRBD1 (5 bases). This CDR3 contains 15 residues. Per the germline V gene, CDR1 is SGHDN and CDR2 is FVKESK. Trimming removed 4 bases from V and 4 bases from J, with 16 bases in between. DNA for the CDR3: TGTGCCAGCAGCCCTGGCGGGGCAGGGCCCTATGGCTACACCTTC. Its translation is CASSPGGAGPYGYTF. Full variable domain (remainder filled in from reference TRBV14 and TRBJ1-2): EAGVTQFPSHSVIEKGQTVTLRCDPISGHDNLYWYRRVMGKEIKFLLHFVKESKQDESGMPNNRFLAERTGGTYSTLKVQPAELEDSGVYFCASSPGGAGPYGYTFGSGTRLTVV.

This sequence joins TRBV6-5 and TRBJ1-1; 8 bases map to TRBD1. V was clipped by 5 bases and J by 8 bases; unmatched bases: 10. Germline values: CDR1 MNHEY, CDR2 SVGAGI. This CDR3 has 14 residues. This chain's CDR3 is CASSMKPGGLEAFF. Here the CDR3 DNA reads TGTGCCAGCAGTATGAAACCAGGGGGCCTAGAAGCTTTCTTT.

This clonotype has at least ten counts. V and J are TRBV6-1 and TRBJ2-7, with 7 bases that match TRBD1. Looked up from germline, CDR1 is MNHNS and CDR2 is SASEGT. V lost 6 bases, J lost 3 bases, and 5 bases stayed unmatched. The CDR3 is 13 residues long. The CDR3: CASSLTGNYEQYF. The CDR3 nucleotides are TGTGCCAGCAGCTTGACAGGGAACTACGAGCAGTACTTC.

This chain links TRBV27 with TRBJ2-3, with TRBD1 as a possible D gene (6 bases). The CDR3 runs to 15 residues. Germline CDR1 reads MNHEY; CDR2 reads SMNVEV (reference sequence). The V end was cut by 5 bases, the J end by 7 bases, with 19 bases between. Here the CDR3 reads CASSPVGQNENTQYF. CDR3 sequence (DNA): TGTGCCAGCAGTCCAGTCGGACAGAACGAAAATACGCAGTATTTT.

This clonotype appeared a few times. This chain joins TRBV29-1 and TRBJ1-4; a possible D gene is TRBD1 (6 bases). The germline V and J ends were trimmed by 2 bases and 10 bases, with 11 bases remaining between them. The CDR3 runs 12 residues. Germline V gene sequence: CDR1 SQVTM, CDR2 ANQGSEA. Here the CDR3 reads CSVETSGAKLFF. The DNA for the CDR3 is TGCAGCGTTGAAACCTCAGGGGCAAAACTGTTTTTT.

The rearrangement joins TRBV2 to TRBJ2-2; TRBD1 aligns across 8 bases. The trim removed 6 bases at V and 6 bases at J, leaving 3 bases unmatched. The CDR3 has 13 amino acids. The V gene's germline CDR1 is SNHLY and CDR2 FYNNEI. The CDR3 sequence is CASSLQGAGELFF. Here the CDR3 DNA reads TGTGCCAGCAGCCTACAGGGGGCCGGGGAGCTGTTTTTT.

This clonotype showed up many times. The V gene is TRBV20-1, the J gene TRBJ2-7, with TRBD2 identical over 9 bases. From germline, CDR1 is DFQATT and CDR2 SNEGSKA (reference sequence). The length of the CDR3 is 15 residues. Unmatched junction bases numbered 8, after V lost 3 bases and J lost 2 bases. Here the CDR3 reads CSASRLRGGTYEQYF. The CDR3 nucleotides are TGCAGTGCTAGTCGTTTGCGGGGGGGCACCTACGAGCAGTACTTC.

Written as DNA, the CDR3 is TGTGCCAGCAGTTTAGCGCTGGGGGGGGCGCAAGCTTTCTTT. Amino acid sequence: CASSLALGGAQAFF. V and J are TRBV12-3 or TRBV12-4 and TRBJ1-1, with D perhaps TRBD1 (6 bases). V was trimmed by 0 bases and J by 9 bases, leaving 14 bases between them. This CDR3 has 14 amino acids.

In the case of this clonotype: This could be a read error, since a much larger clone is one nucleotide away. This rearrangement joins TRBV6-2 or TRBV6-3 to TRBJ1-1; weak D call: TRBD1 (6 bases). In germline, CDR1 is MNHEY, CDR2 SVGEGT. This CDR3 region has 12 residues. The CDR3 loop reads CASSSQGTEASF. The CDR3 nucleotides read TGTGCCAGCAGTTCACAGGGTACTGAAGCTTCCTTT.

This clonotype came up a few times. The rearrangement uses TRBV3-1 and TRBJ1-1; 8 nucleotides align to TRBD1. The V gene end was trimmed by 4 bases and the J gene end by 8 bases; junction bases not matched to a gene: 3. The CDR3 is 12 residues long. Germline values: CDR1 LGHDT, CDR2 YNNKEL (reference sequence). The CDR3 spells CASSLRQGEAFF. CDR3 DNA: TGTGCCAGCAGCCTCCGACAGGGGGAAGCTTTCTTT.

This clonotype was found a few times. V gene TRBV25-1 combines with J gene TRBJ1-2; D perhaps matches TRBD1 (5 bases). Germline lookup yields CDR1 MGHDK and CDR2 SYGVNS. The CDR3 extends over 14 amino acids. The V end was cut by 3 bases, the J end by 8 bases, with 16 bases between. CDR3 nucleotides: TGTGCCAGCAGTGACCAGACAGAATCATGGGGCTACACCTTC. It yields the protein CASSDQTESWGYTF.

The V call is TRBV10-3, the J call TRBJ2-6, with D unresolved. Germline V gene data show CDR1 as ENHRY and CDR2 as SYGVKD. This CDR3 has 15 residues. Trimming took off 0 bases at V and 1 base at J, with 4 bases between the two ends. CDR3 nucleotide sequence: TGTGCCATCAGTGAGTCGCAGTCTGGGGCCAACGTCCTGACTTTC. As protein: CAISESQSGANVLTF.

V usage is TRBV12-3 or TRBV12-4 and J usage is TRBJ1-2; no clear D. CDR3 length equals 14 residues. Trimming shortened V by 5 bases and J by 5 bases, and 15 bases separated the two germline ends. CDR3 nucleotides: TGTGCCAGCAGTCCTGGAGGGCCCCCTTATGGCTACACCTTC. Translating it yields CASSPGGPPYGYTF.

This clonotype was recorded many times. This rearrangement joins TRBV5-5 to TRBJ2-1, with D unresolved. V was pared by 1 base and J by 2 bases, with 19 bases between. Germline lookup yields CDR1 SGHKS and CDR2 YYEKEE (reference sequence). CDR3 length: 18 residues. Here the CDR3 reads CASSLYPVTDEAYNEQFF. The CDR3 nucleotides are TGTGCCAGCAGCTTGTACCCGGTTACGGACGAAGCCTACAATGAGCAGTTCTTC.

This chain connects TRBV20-1 to TRBJ2-1; 7 nucleotides line up with TRBD2. This CDR3 region has 13 residues. CDR1 and CDR2 from the germline V gene are DFQATT and SNEGSKA (reference sequence). The J segment lost 3 bases and the V segment lost 5 bases, leaving 4 bases of the junction unmatched. CDR3 nucleotide sequence: TGCAGTGCTCAGCGGGGCCGCTACAATGAGCAGTTCTTC. Protein product: CSAQRGRYNEQFF.

This clonotype was counted between two and nine times. This chain connects TRBV5-1 to TRBJ2-1, with 14 bases matching TRBD2. V lost 0 bases to trimming and J lost 2 bases; unmatched junction nucleotides: 4. The CDR3 is 18 residues long. Per the germline V gene, CDR1 is SGHRS and CDR2 is YFSETQ. The CDR3 nucleotides are TGCGCCAGCAGCTTGGAATCGGGACTAGCGGGGGCCTACAATGAGCAGTTCTTC. This encodes CASSLESGLAGAYNEQFF.

This clonotype was observed many times. This rearrangement joins TRBV20-1 to TRBJ2-1; TRBD2 matches at 12 bases. V dropped 2 bases and J dropped 10; count of bases not matched to a gene: 3. The germline V gene encodes CDR1 DFQATT and CDR2 SNEGSKA (reference sequence). The CDR3 is made up of 13 amino acids. The CDR3 DNA sequence: TGCAGTGCTAGATTGCTAGCGGGAGGGGAGCAGTTCTTC. Its protein product is CSARLLAGGEQFF.